The 9 T cell receptor beta chains in this list originate from one sample, sequenced in a study of T cells in localized non-small cell lung cancer (dated by TCRdb to the early 2020s). The library relied on the immunoSEQ multiplex PCR assay. The table comes from immuneACCESS by way of TCRdb, which keeps in-frame sequences with V and J called. Part of the clones is missing from these tables; in studies checked, under half for an unresolved V gene and the rest for unknown reasons. In all, the sample holds about 35,000 clones, and roughly 90% of those were seen once. The ten largest clonotypes hold about 3.9% of the sample. The sequencing here drew on peripheral blood, taken before any cancer treatment. These receptors were obtained from a man aged 35 to 70 with stage I lung adenocarcinoma.

This chain uses TRBV7-2 with TRBJ2-7; D is ambiguous. Germline values: CDR1 SGHTA, CDR2 FQGNSA. V lost 4 bases and J 5 bases, leaving 6 bases between the germline ends. The CDR3 consists of 11 residues. The CDR3 DNA reads as TGTGCCAGCAGCTCCATAAACGAGCAGTACTTC. It yields the protein CASSSINEQYF.

This chain uses TRBV5-1 with TRBJ2-4; D may be TRBD1 (6 bases). The V and J ends lost 5 bases and 0 bases respectively, with 15 bases between them. The CDR3 runs 16 residues. Germline CDR1 and CDR2: SGHRS and YFSETQ. This CDR3 is CASSLSDSIAKNIQYF. The CDR3 DNA follows: TGCGCCAGCAGTCTGTCGGACAGCATAGCCAAAAACATTCAGTACTTC.

As DNA, the CDR3 is TGTGCCAGTAGTATACCCCCTCGTGGGCGGAACCACAATGAGCAGTTCTTC. Its translation: CASSIPPRGRNHNEQFF. The chain joins TRBV19 to TRBJ2-1; the D is unclear. Looked up from germline, CDR1 is LNHDA and CDR2 is SQIVND (reference sequence). Trimming took off 2 bases at V and 5 bases at J, with 19 bases between the two ends. The CDR3 contains 17 residues.

The V gene is TRBV18, the J gene TRBJ2-3, with D tentatively TRBD1 (5 bases). V lost 6 bases and J lost 0, with 10 bases in between. This CDR3 is built from 14 residues. In germline, CDR1 is KGHSH, CDR2 LQKENI. CDR3 sequence: CASSVRQSTDTQYF. The CDR3 coding sequence is TGTGCCAGCTCCGTGAGACAGAGCACAGATACGCAGTATTTT.

This chain uses TRBV4-1 with TRBJ2-1; the D call may be TRBD1 or TRBD2 (6 bases each). V was shortened by 0 bases and J by 3 bases, with 18 bases between the two germline ends. This CDR3 contains 18 residues. The V gene's germline CDR1 is MGHRA and CDR2 YSYEKL. The CDR3 reads CASSQEGFPGAVYNEQFF. The CDR3 nucleotides read TGCGCCAGCAGCCAAGAAGGCTTTCCGGGGGCCGTCTACAATGAGCAGTTCTTC.

V usage is TRBV2 and J usage is TRBJ2-3; no firm D call. V was shortened by 3 bases and J by 5 bases, with 3 bases between the two germline ends. The CDR3 loop spans 11 amino acids. The germline V gene has CDR1 SNHLY and CDR2 FYNNEI. This CDR3 is CASSEIDTQYF. CDR3 coding DNA: TGTGCCAGCAGTGAGATAGATACGCAGTATTTT.

The J gene is TRBJ1-2, the V gene TRBV27; TRBD1 matches at 7 bases. Germline assignment: CDR1 MNHEY and CDR2 SMNVEV (reference sequence). V shed 6 bases, J shed 8 bases, and the junction held 6 bases outside the gene matches. The CDR3 has 12 amino acids. This CDR3 is CASSSTGVGYTF. In DNA form, the CDR3 reads TGTGCCAGCAGCTCCACAGGGGTCGGCTACACCTTC.

In DNA form, the CDR3 reads TGTGCCAGCAAGCTCGAGACAGTAAATTCACCCCTCCACTTT. Amino acids: CASKLETVNSPLHF. The V gene is TRBV6-1, the J gene TRBJ1-6; D perhaps matches TRBD1 (5 bases). The CDR3 runs to 14 residues. V shed 7 bases and J shed 7 bases, with 14 bases lying between them. Germline V CDR1 and CDR2: MNHNS, SASEGT.

This clone was found a few times. This rearrangement joins TRBV5-1 to TRBJ1-6; D is perhaps TRBD1 (6 bases). CDR1 and CDR2 (germline): SGHRS, YFSETQ. V lost 4 bases, J lost 6 bases, and 11 bases lay in between. The CDR3 runs to 14 residues. The CDR3 region is CASSAGGGNSPLHF. CDR3 DNA sequence: TGCGCCAGCAGCGCGGGAGGGGGTAATTCACCCCTCCACTTT.